The clone carrying this T cell receptor (beta chain) has only one observation. Its antigen is currently unknown. This CDR3 is built from 16 residues. Germline-derived CDR1 and CDR2 are SGHRS and YFSETQ. J was trimmed by 0 bases and V by 0 bases; bases with no gene match: 5. The sample comes from a study of cytotoxic CD8 clonotypes in ibrutinib-treated CLL. The overall study: Partial responses numbered roughly 24 and complete responses 2; after a median around 68 months, roughly 14 stayed remitted and approximately 12 progressed. Sequenced samples delivered averages of around 250,000 productive templates and 80,000 to 100,000 productive rearrangements. The study's findings and limits: An increase in clonality occurred at ibrutinib response, followed by a return toward baseline at progression. In sustained-remission versus progressing patients, sampling times differed.

Assay: immunoSEQ multiplex PCR; the TCRdb copy retains only in-frame clones and omits some. The data hold just over 200,000 clones, with 65% to 80% observed a single time. The sequencing here drew on PBMCs, taken after 12 months of ibrutinib treatment. The chain recombines TRBV5-1 with TRBJ1-1; 7 bases agree with TRBD1. This clonotype was obtained from a human donor with chronic lymphocytic leukemia. The chain's CDR3 is CASSLVYRGMNTEAFF. In DNA form, the CDR3 reads TGCGCCAGCAGCTTGGTTTACAGGGGTATGAACACTGAAGCTTTCTTT.